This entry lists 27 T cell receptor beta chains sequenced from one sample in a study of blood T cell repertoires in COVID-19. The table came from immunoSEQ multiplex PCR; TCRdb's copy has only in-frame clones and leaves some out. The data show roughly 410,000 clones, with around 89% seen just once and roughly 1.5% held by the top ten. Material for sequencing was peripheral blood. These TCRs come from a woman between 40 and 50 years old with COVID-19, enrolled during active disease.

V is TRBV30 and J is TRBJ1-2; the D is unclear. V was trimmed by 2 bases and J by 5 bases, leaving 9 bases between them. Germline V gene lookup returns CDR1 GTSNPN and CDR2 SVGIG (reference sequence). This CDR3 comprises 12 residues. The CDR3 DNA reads TGTGCCTGGAGTACGCCGGGGTATGGCTACACCTTC. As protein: CAWSTPGYGYTF.

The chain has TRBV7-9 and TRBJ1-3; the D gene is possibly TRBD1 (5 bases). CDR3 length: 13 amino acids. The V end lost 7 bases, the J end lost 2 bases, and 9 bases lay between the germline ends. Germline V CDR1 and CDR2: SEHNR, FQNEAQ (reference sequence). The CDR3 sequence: CASTPGAGNTIYF. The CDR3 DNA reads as TGTGCCAGCACTCCGGGGGCTGGAAACACCATATATTTT. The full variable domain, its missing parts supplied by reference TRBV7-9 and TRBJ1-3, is DTGVSQNPRHKITKRGQNVTFRCDPISEHNRLYWYRQTLGQGPEFLTYFQNEAQLEKSRLLSDRFSAERPKGSFSTLEIQRTEQGDSAMYLCASTPGAGNTIYFGEGSWLTVV.

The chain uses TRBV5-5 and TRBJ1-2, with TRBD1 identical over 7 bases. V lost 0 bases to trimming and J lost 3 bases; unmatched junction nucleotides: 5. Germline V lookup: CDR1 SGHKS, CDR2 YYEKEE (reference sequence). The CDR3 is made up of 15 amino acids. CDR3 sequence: CASSLDARGDYGYTF. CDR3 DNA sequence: TGTGCCAGCAGCTTGGACGCCAGGGGGGACTATGGCTACACCTTC.

The CDR3 region has the DNA TGCAGTGCTAGTCCTTATAGCAATCAGCCCCAGCATTTT. It encodes CSASPYSNQPQHF. The chain employs TRBV20-1 and TRBJ1-5; D is undetermined. The CDR3 has 13 residues. The V gene's germline CDR1 is DFQATT and CDR2 SNEGSKA (reference sequence). V lost 3 bases, J lost 0 bases, and 6 bases lay in between.

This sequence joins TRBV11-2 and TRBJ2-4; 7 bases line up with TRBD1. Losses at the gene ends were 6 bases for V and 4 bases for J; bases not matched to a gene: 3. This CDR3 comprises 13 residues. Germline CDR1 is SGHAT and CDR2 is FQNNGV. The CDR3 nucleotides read TGTGCCAGCAGGCCGGGACAGAAAAACATTCAGTACTTC. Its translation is CASRPGQKNIQYF.

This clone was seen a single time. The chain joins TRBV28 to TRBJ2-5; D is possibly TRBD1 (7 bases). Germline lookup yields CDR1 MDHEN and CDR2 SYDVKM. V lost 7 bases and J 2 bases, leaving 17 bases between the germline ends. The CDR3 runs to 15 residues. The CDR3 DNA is TGTGCCAGCATGGTGACAGGGAGGTGGCAAGAGACCCAGTACTTC. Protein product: CASMVTGRWQETQYF.

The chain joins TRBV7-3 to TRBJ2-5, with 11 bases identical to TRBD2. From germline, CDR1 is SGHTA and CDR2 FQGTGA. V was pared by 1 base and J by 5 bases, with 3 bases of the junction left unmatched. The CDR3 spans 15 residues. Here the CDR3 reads CASSLKTSGTETQYF. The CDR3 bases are TGTGCCAGCAGCTTAAAGACTAGCGGGACGGAGACCCAGTACTTC.

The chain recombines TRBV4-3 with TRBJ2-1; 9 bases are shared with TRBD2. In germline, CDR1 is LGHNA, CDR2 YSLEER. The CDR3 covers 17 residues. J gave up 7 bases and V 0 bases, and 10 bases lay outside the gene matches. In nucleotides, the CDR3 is TGCGCCAGCAGCCAAGATTCGTTTCGCGGGGGGGCAAATGAGCAGTTCTTC. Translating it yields CASSQDSFRGGANEQFF.

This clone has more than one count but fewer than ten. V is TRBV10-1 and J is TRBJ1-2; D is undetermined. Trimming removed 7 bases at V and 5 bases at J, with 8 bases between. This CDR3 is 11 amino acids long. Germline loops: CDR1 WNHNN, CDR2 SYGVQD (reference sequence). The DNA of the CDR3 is TGCGCCAGCATTGTTCCTTATGGCTACACCTTC. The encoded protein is CASIVPYGYTF.

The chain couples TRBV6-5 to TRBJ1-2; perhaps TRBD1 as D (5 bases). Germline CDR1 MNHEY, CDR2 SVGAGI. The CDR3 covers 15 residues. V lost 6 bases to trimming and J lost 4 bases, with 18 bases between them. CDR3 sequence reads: CASSRKPQGSYGYTF. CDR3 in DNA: TGTGCCAGCAGCCGAAAGCCCCAGGGAAGCTATGGCTACACCTTC.

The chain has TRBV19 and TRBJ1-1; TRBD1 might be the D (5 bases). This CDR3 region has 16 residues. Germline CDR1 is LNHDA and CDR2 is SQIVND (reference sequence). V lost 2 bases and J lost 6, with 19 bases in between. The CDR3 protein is CASSIRAGSSSPEAFF. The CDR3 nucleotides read TGTGCCAGTAGTATACGGGCAGGGTCTTCTTCCCCTGAAGCTTTCTTT.

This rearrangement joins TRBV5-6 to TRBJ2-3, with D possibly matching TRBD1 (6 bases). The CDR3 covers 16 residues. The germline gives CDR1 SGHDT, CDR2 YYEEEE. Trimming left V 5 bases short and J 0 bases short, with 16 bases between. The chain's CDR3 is CASSPGTPGSTDTQYF. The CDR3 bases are TGTGCCAGCAGTCCTGGGACACCCGGGAGCACAGATACGCAGTATTTT. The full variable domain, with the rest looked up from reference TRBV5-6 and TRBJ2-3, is DAGVTQSPTHLIKTRGQQVTLRCSPKSGHDTVSWYQQALGQGPQFIFQYYEEEERQRGNFPDRFSGHQFPNYSSELNVNALLLGDSALYLCASSPGTPGSTDTQYFGPGTRLTVL.

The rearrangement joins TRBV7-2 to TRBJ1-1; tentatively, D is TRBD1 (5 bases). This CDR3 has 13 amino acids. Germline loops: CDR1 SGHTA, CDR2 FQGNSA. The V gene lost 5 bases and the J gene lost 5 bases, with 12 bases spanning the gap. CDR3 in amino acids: CASSHPRGTEAFF. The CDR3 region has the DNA TGTGCCAGCAGCCATCCCCGGGGGACTGAAGCTTTCTTT.

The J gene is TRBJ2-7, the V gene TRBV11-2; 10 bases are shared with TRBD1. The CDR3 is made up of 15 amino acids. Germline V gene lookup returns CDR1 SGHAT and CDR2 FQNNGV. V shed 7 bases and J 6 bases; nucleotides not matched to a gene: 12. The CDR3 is CASNGGGQGRPEQYF. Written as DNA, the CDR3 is TGTGCCAGCAACGGGGGGGGACAGGGGAGACCCGAGCAGTACTTC.

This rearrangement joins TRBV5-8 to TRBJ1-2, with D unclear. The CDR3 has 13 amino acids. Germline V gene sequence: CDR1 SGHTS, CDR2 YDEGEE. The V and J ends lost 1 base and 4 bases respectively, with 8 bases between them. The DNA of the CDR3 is TGTGCCAGCAGCTTGTGGCCAGGCTATGGCTACACCTTC. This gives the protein CASSLWPGYGYTF.

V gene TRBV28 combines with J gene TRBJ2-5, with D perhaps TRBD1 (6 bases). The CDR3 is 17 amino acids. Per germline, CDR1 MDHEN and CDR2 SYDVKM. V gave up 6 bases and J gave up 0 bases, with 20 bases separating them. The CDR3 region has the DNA TGTGCCAGCAGCCCCTCCCTTCGGGACAAGTACCAAGAGACCCAGTACTTC. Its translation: CASSPSLRDKYQETQYF.

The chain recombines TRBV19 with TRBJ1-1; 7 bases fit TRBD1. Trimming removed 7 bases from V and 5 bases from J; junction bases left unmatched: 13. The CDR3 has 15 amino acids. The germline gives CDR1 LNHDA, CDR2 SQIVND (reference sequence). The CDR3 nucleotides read TGTGCCAGTACTGGGATTGGACAGGTGGGTACTGAAGCTTTCTTT. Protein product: CASTGIGQVGTEAFF.

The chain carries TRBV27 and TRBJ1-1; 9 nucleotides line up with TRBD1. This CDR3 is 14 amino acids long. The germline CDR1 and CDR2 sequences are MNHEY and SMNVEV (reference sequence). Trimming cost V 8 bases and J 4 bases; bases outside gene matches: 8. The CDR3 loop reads CASGHRGRSTEAFF. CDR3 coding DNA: TGTGCCAGCGGCCACAGGGGGCGAAGCACTGAAGCTTTCTTT.

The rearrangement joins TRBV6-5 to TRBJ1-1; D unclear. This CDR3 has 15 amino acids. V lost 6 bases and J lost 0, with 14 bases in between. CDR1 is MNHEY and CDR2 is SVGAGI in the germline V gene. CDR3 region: CASRNTRVMNTEAFF. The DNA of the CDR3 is TGTGCCAGCAGGAACACGAGGGTCATGAACACTGAAGCTTTCTTT.

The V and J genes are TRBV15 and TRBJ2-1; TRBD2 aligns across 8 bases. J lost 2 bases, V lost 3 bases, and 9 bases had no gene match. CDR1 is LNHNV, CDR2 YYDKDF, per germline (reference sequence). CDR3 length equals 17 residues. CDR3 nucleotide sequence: TGTGCCACCAGCAGCCCAGGAGCGGGGGTCCCCTACAATGAGCAGTTCTTC. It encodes CATSSPGAGVPYNEQFF.

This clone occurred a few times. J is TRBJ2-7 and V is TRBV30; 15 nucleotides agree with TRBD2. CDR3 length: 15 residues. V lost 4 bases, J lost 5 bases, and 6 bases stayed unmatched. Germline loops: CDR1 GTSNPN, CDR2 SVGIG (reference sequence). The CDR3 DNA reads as TGTGCCTGGAACAAGGGACTAGCGGGAGGTGACGAGCAGTACTTC. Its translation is CAWNKGLAGGDEQYF.

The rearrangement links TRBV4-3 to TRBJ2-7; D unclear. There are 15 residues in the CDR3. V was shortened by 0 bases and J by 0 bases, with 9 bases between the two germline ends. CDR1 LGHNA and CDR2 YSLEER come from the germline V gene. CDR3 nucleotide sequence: TGCGCCAGCAGCCAAGACTCCATTAGCTCCTACGAGCAGTACTTC. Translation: CASSQDSISSYEQYF.

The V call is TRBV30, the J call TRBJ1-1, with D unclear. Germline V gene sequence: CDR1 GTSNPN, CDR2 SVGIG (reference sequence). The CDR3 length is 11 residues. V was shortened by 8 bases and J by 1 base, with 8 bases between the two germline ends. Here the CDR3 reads CAQRRNTEAFF. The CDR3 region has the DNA TGTGCCCAAAGGAGGAACACTGAAGCTTTCTTT.

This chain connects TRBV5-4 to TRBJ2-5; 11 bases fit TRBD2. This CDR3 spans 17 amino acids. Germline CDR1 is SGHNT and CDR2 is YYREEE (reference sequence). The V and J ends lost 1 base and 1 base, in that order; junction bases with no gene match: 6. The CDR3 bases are TGTGCCAGCAGCTTGTATTCTAGCGGGGGGTCCCAAGAGACCCAGTACTTC. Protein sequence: CASSLYSSGGSQETQYF.

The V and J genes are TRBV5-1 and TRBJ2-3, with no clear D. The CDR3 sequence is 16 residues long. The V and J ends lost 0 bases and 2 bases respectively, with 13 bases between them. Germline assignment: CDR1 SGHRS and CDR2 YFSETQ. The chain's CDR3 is CASSLGQTALTDTQYF. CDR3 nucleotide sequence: TGCGCCAGCAGCTTGGGTCAAACAGCCCTCACAGATACGCAGTATTTT.

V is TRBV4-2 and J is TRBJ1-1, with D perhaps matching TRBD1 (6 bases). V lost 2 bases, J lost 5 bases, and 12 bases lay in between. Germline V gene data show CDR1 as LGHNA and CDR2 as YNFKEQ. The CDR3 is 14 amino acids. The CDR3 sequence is CASSQPSTGTEAFF. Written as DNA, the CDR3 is TGTGCCAGCAGCCAACCAAGTACAGGGACTGAAGCTTTCTTT.

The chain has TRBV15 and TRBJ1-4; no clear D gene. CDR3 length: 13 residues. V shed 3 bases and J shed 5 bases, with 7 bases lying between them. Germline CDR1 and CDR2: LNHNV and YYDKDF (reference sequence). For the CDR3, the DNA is TGTGCCACCAGCAGGACAATAAATGAAAAACTGTTTTTT. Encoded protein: CATSRTINEKLFF.